Listed below are T cell receptor beta chains from one sample, sequenced in a study of T cells in tuberculosis. Method: immunoSEQ multiplex PCR; TCRdb's copy keeps in-frame clones and lacks some. The repertoire holds tens of thousands of clones, with 97% as singletons. The sequenced sample was PBMCs. The receptors were sampled from a donor aged 5 to 30 with latent tuberculosis or without tuberculosis infection. The CDR3 runs from the conserved cysteine through the conserved F or W. The order of the fields is J gene, D gene, V gene, clone size, CDR3 DNA, CDR3 protein. A D gene is named only where the DNA matches it firmly. Size is omitted from some rows. Given values are once, few, many or a class for expanded clones.

TRBJ1-3 TRBD1 TRBV9 once TGTGCCAGCAGCTGGGACAGCGACTCTGGAAACACCATATATTTT CASSWDSDSGNTIYF
TRBJ1-5 . TRBV5-1 once TGCGCCAGCAGCTTGGGGGAGGCTAGCAATCAGCCCCAGCATTTT CASSLGEASNQPQHF
TRBJ1-2 TRBD1 TRBV19 . TGTGCCAGTAGTTCTGGGACAGCTCCTCGCTACACCTTC CASSSGTAPRYTF
TRBJ2-5 TRBD2 TRBV5-1 once TGCGCCAGCAGCTTGGTGCTAGCGGCCCAAGAGACCCAGTACTTC CASSLVLAAQETQYF
TRBJ2-1 TRBD2 TRBV5-6 . TGTGCCAGCAGTCCCGGACTAGCGGGGGGAAACTACAATGAGCAGTTCTTC CASSPGLAGGNYNEQFF
TRBJ1-1 . TRBV25-1 . TGTGCCAGCAGTGAATCGGGCACTGAAGCTTTCTTT CASSESGTEAFF
TRBJ2-5 . TRBV19 . TGTGCCAGTAGTCCCAGGCTCGGAGAGACCCAGTACTTC CASSPRLGETQYF
TRBJ1-5 . TRBV12-5 . TGTGCTAGTGGTTTGGTACCTTTGTCCACACCAGGTCAGCCCCAGCATTTT CASGLVPLSTPGQPQHF
TRBJ2-1 . TRBV7-6 few TGTGCCAGCAGCTTGTCCAACGGACTGGCGCAGTTCTTC CASSLSNGLAQFF
TRBJ1-1 . TRBV2 . TGTGCCAGCACCGAAGGTCAGGTGAACACTGAAGCTTTCTTT CASTEGQVNTEAFF
TRBJ2-5 . TRBV6-1 . TGTGCCAGCAGTGAAGAGAGACAGGCTAGACGGACCCAGTACTTC CASSEERQARRTQYF
TRBJ2-3 . TRBV5-6 . TGTGCCAGCAGCTGGGGAGCTGGCACAGATACGCAGTATTTT CASSWGAGTDTQYF
TRBJ2-7 . TRBV2 . TGTGCCAGCCAAAAGGGGGTGGCACCGCCGCGCGAGCAGTACTTC CASQKGVAPPREQYF
TRBJ2-1 TRBD2 TRBV4-1 . TGCGCCAGCAGCCAAACTACACTAGCGGGGGGGCTTAATGAGCAGTTCTTC CASSQTTLAGGLNEQFF
TRBJ1-1 . TRBV7-8 . TGTGCCAGCAGCTTAGCGGGAGACAGGATGAACACTGAAGCTTTCTTT CASSLAGDRMNTEAFF
TRBJ2-2 TRBD1 TRBV2 . TGTGCCAGCAGTCCCGGGACAGGGTCCGGGGAGCTGTTTTTT CASSPGTGSGELFF
TRBJ1-5 . TRBV6-1 . TGTGCCAGCAGTGAGCGCCCGCTGTACAATCAGCCCCAGCATTTT CASSERPLYNQPQHF
TRBJ2-1 . TRBV27 . TGTGCCAGCAGTTTACGAGGGGGTAACAATGAGCAGTTCTTC CASSLRGGNNEQFF
TRBJ2-1 TRBD2 TRBV6-1 . TGTGCCAGCAGTGAAGTTTTGGCTAGCGGGACCTACAATGAGCAGTTCTTC CASSEVLASGTYNEQFF
TRBJ2-7 . TRBV6-6 few TGTGCCAGCAGAACTCTGGACGAGCAGTACTTC CASRTLDEQYF
TRBJ2-7 . TRBV11-2 . TGTGCCAGCAGCCCATTAAACCGGTTCGGGGGAAAGACTTACGAGCAGTACTTC CASSPLNRFGGKTYEQYF
TRBJ2-1 TRBD2 TRBV9 . TGTGCCAGCAGCGGGACTAGCTCTGAGCAGTTCTTC CASSGTSSEQFF
TRBJ2-1 TRBD2 TRBV4-1 once TGCGCCAGCAGCCAAGCCCCCCTAGCGGGGGGAATGAATGAGCAGTTCTTC CASSQAPLAGGMNEQFF